These 27 T cell receptor beta chains share one sample of origin, sequenced in a study of blood T cell repertoires in COVID-19 (TCRdb year 2020). The library relied on the immunoSEQ multiplex PCR assay. TCRdb re-hosts the immuneACCESS table, in-frame sequences only. Its copies lack some clones; in the studies checked, an unresolved V gene accounts for under half of them, and the cause for the rest is not known. The sample table contains approximately 470,000 clones; only one count was recorded for roughly 90% of them. The ten largest make up roughly 0.72% of the sample. Sequencing was carried out using PBMCs or T cells enriched from blood (not recorded which). The receptors shown here come from a woman younger than 35 who had recovered from COVID-19.

The chain recombines TRBV12-5 with TRBJ1-2, with TRBD1 matching 7 bases. The V segment lost 0 bases and the J segment 4 bases; nucleotides outside the gene matches: 11. Germline assignment: CDR1 LGHNT and CDR2 FRNRAP. The CDR3 spans 17 residues. The CDR3 DNA reads TGTGCTAGTGGTTTGGTAGAGGTGACAGGGCCACCCTATGGCTACACCTTC. Protein product: CASGLVEVTGPPYGYTF.

The chain carries TRBV24-1 and TRBJ2-1; 13 bases line up with TRBD2. The CDR3 has 15 residues. Germline trimming cut 6 bases from V and 3 bases from J; bases unmatched to any gene: 1. CDR1 is KGHDR, CDR2 SFDVKD, per germline. The CDR3 protein is CATSRTSGGYNEQFF. In nucleotides, the CDR3 is TGTGCCACCAGTAGGACTAGCGGGGGCTACAATGAGCAGTTCTTC.

This clone was detected once. The CDR3 protein is CASRVGQANTEAFF. The CDR3 nucleotides read TGTGCCAGTAGGGTCGGACAGGCGAACACTGAAGCTTTCTTT. This chain uses TRBV19 with TRBJ1-1; 7 nucleotides line up with TRBD1. The germline CDR1 and CDR2 sequences are LNHDA and SQIVND (reference sequence). Trimming at V came to 6 bases and at J to 1 base, leaving 5 bases not matched to a gene. This CDR3 has 14 residues. The full variable domain, in which reference TRBV19 and TRBJ1-1 provide the parts outside the CDR3, is DGGITQSPKYLFRKEGQNVTLSCEQNLNHDAMYWYRQDPGQGLRLIYYSQIVNDFQKGDIAEGYSVSREKKESFPLTVTSAQKNPTAFYLCASRVGQANTEAFFGQGTRLTVV.

The chain employs TRBV5-1 and TRBJ2-2; 11 positions agree with TRBD2. The ends lost 0 bases at V and 7 bases at J; junction bases unmatched: 11. Per the germline V gene, CDR1 is SGHRS and CDR2 is YFSETQ. The CDR3 is 18 amino acids. The CDR3 sequence is CASSLEGPSGGFVGELFF. In DNA, the CDR3 is TGCGCCAGCAGCTTGGAAGGCCCTAGCGGGGGGTTTGTCGGGGAGCTGTTTTTT.

This clone was recorded once. The chain recombines TRBV2 with TRBJ1-6; 7 bases are shared with TRBD1. V shed 4 bases and J 6 bases; nucleotides not matched to a gene: 9. CDR1 and CDR2 from the germline V gene are SNHLY and FYNNEI. The CDR3 runs to 16 residues. The CDR3 sequence is CASSAARTGSNSPLHF. The CDR3 DNA sequence: TGTGCCAGCAGTGCCGCCCGGACAGGCTCTAATTCACCCCTCCACTTT.

This clone was detected a few times. The chain combines TRBV5-4 with TRBJ1-2; possible D gene TRBD1, 5 bases. CDR1 is SGHNT, CDR2 YYREEE, per germline (reference sequence). This CDR3 region has 13 residues. V lost 0 bases and J 4 bases, leaving 7 bases between the germline ends. The CDR3 DNA reads TGTGCCAGCAGCTTGGCAGGGCCCTATGGCTACACCTTC. Amino acids: CASSLAGPYGYTF.

This chain joins TRBV27 and TRBJ1-1; TRBD1 agrees at 8 bases. With V trimmed by 6 bases and J by 0 bases, 6 bases remained unmatched. Germline V gene lookup returns CDR1 MNHEY and CDR2 SMNVEV (reference sequence). The CDR3 is 15 residues long. CDR3 region: CASRRGTGMNTEAFF. As DNA, the CDR3 is TGTGCCAGCAGGCGCGGGACAGGTATGAACACTGAAGCTTTCTTT.

V gene TRBV10-3 combines with J gene TRBJ1-5; maybe TRBD1 (5 bases). This CDR3 spans 15 amino acids. Trimming removed 3 bases at V and 6 bases at J, with 15 bases between. The germline gives CDR1 ENHRY, CDR2 SYGVKD. CDR3 coding DNA: TGTGCCATCAGTGATGGGGGACTGAGAAGTCAGCCCCAGCATTTT. This translates into CAISDGGLRSQPQHF.

The chain has TRBV5-1 and TRBJ1-1, with 8 bases lining up with TRBD1. Germline V lookup: CDR1 SGHRS, CDR2 YFSETQ. The CDR3 extends over 15 amino acids. The V segment lost 4 bases and the J segment 4 bases; nucleotides outside the gene matches: 9. The CDR3 spells CASSPGQGRVTEAFF. DNA of the CDR3: TGCGCCAGCAGCCCCGGACAGGGAAGGGTCACTGAAGCTTTCTTT. The full variable domain, with the rest looked up from reference TRBV5-1 and TRBJ1-1, is KAGVTQTPRYLIKTRGQQVTLSCSPISGHRSVSWYQQTPGQGLQFLFEYFSETQRNKGNFPGRFSGRQFSNSRSEMNVSTLELGDSALYLCASSPGQGRVTEAFFGQGTRLTVV.

V is TRBV3-1 (or the pseudogene TRBV3-2) and J is TRBJ1-1; 8 bases are shared with TRBD1. From germline, CDR1 is LGHDT and CDR2 YNNKEL (reference sequence). The trim removed 3 bases at V and 9 bases at J, leaving 15 bases unmatched. The CDR3 spans 16 residues. The CDR3 bases are TGTGCCAGCAGCCAGGCAAGAGGACAGGGTTTGCTTAAAGCTTTCTTT. Translation: CASSQARGQGLLKAFF.

The chain couples TRBV30 to TRBJ1-6, with no clear D. This CDR3 comprises 12 residues. Per the germline V gene, CDR1 is GTSNPN and CDR2 is SVGIG (reference sequence). V lost 4 bases and J lost 8, with 9 bases in between. The CDR3 DNA is TGTGCCTGGACTCGAACAGATTCACCCCTCCACTTT. Encoded protein: CAWTRTDSPLHF.

The chain has TRBV5-1 and TRBJ2-3; D gene uncertain. The V gene's germline CDR1 is SGHRS and CDR2 YFSETQ. Trimming pared 4 bases from V and 2 bases from J, leaving 11 bases between. CDR3 length: 14 residues. The CDR3 DNA reads TGCGCCAGCAGCCCCGTGGGCCCCACAGATACGCAGTATTTT. Residues: CASSPVGPTDTQYF.

The table lists this clone with a count of one. The chain employs TRBV5-4 and TRBJ1-1; TRBD1 aligns across 10 bases. V lost 4 bases to trimming and J lost 8 bases; unmatched junction nucleotides: 11. Germline V lookup: CDR1 SGHNT, CDR2 YYREEE (reference sequence). CDR3 size: 15 residues. Here the CDR3 reads CASSGGGTGVGEAFF. The CDR3 coding sequence is TGTGCCAGCAGCGGAGGGGGGACAGGGGTGGGCGAAGCTTTCTTT.

The gene calls are TRBV12-5 and TRBJ2-7; D not resolved. Looked up from germline, CDR1 is LGHNT and CDR2 is FRNRAP. V was clipped by 0 bases and J by 0 bases, with 9 bases between them. This CDR3 contains 15 residues. The chain's CDR3 is CASGLVKQPSYEQYF. The CDR3 bases are TGTGCTAGTGGTTTGGTTAAACAGCCCTCCTACGAGCAGTACTTC.

The J gene is TRBJ1-3, the V gene TRBV18; no reliable D call. V lost 5 bases and J lost 6, with 11 bases in between. The CDR3 sequence is 13 residues long. Looked up from germline, CDR1 is KGHSH and CDR2 is LQKENI. CDR3 sequence (DNA): TGTGCCAGCTCAGCGGATACTGAAAACACCATATATTTT. Its translation: CASSADTENTIYF.

The chain employs TRBV13 and TRBJ2-3; D is undetermined. Germline values: CDR1 PRHDT, CDR2 FYEKMQ (reference sequence). The CDR3 extends over 13 amino acids. V was trimmed by 3 bases and J by 2 bases, leaving 6 bases between them. For the CDR3, the DNA is TGTGCCAGCAGCTTTGACACCACAGATACGCAGTATTTT. Translation gives CASSFDTTDTQYF.

The V call is TRBV9, the J call TRBJ2-7, with a possible D match to TRBD2 (6 bases). The germline V gene has CDR1 SGDLS and CDR2 YYNGEE. The CDR3 is 15 amino acids. V was trimmed by 0 bases and J by 6 bases, leaving 16 bases between them. The CDR3: CASSVDGGLAREQYF. CDR3 nucleotide sequence: TGTGCCAGCAGCGTAGACGGGGGTTTAGCACGCGAGCAGTACTTC.

The genes are TRBV7-2 and TRBJ2-7; TRBD1 matches 10 bases. The CDR3 is made up of 17 amino acids. The junction had 15 bases not matched to a gene; V was cut back by 10 bases and J by 0 bases. The germline CDR1 and CDR2 sequences are SGHTA and FQGNSA. CDR3 bases: TGTGCCATCTCCGGGACAGGGGACCAACAAAGCTCCTACGAGCAGTACTTC. Its protein product is CAISGTGDQQSSYEQYF.

This chain connects TRBV19 to TRBJ1-5; D is uncertain. The CDR3 covers 14 residues. Germline CDR1 and CDR2: LNHDA and SQIVND (reference sequence). Trimming stripped 3 bases from V and 0 bases from J, with 6 bases between. The CDR3 region has the DNA TGTGCCAGTAGTATCGGTGCTAGCAATCAGCCCCAGCATTTT. Protein product: CASSIGASNQPQHF.

The chain employs TRBV3-1 (or the pseudogene TRBV3-2) and TRBJ1-6, with 10 bases matching TRBD1. Germline lookup yields CDR1 LGHDT and CDR2 YNNKEL (reference sequence). The V gene end was trimmed by 10 bases and the J gene end by 1 base; junction bases not matched to a gene: 7. The CDR3 has 16 amino acids. CDR3 DNA sequence: TGTGCCACCACGGGACAGGGGCATTCCTATAATTCACCCCTCCACTTT. Protein: CATTGQGHSYNSPLHF.

The rearrangement links TRBV9 to TRBJ1-3; 7 nucleotides align to TRBD1. V was clipped by 0 bases and J by 0 bases; unmatched bases: 6. Germline V gene sequence: CDR1 SGDLS, CDR2 YYNGEE. The CDR3 is 17 residues long. For the CDR3, the DNA is TGTGCCAGCAGCGTAGAGGGGGCTTCTTTCTCTGGAAACACCATATATTTT. It translates to CASSVEGASFSGNTIYF.

The chain employs TRBV5-8 and TRBJ1-2; the D gene is possibly TRBD1 (6 bases). The CDR3 covers 13 residues. Trimming shortened V by 5 bases and J by 6 bases, and 14 bases separated the two germline ends. Germline V gives CDR1 SGHTS, CDR2 YDEGEE. CDR3 sequence (DNA): TGTGCCAGCAGGGTAGACAGGAACGATGGCTACACCTTC. It yields the protein CASRVDRNDGYTF.

This chain joins TRBV2 and TRBJ1-1; 10 positions match TRBD1. V gave up 8 bases and J gave up 5 bases; unmatched junction bases: 11. CDR3 length: 15 amino acids. Per germline, CDR1 SNHLY and CDR2 FYNNEI. The CDR3 DNA follows: TGTGCCAGCCAACGACCGACAGGGGGCGGAACTGAAGCTTTCTTT. It specifies CASQRPTGGGTEAFF.

The rearrangement joins TRBV27 to TRBJ1-3; D gene unclear. The CDR3 is made up of 14 amino acids. In germline, CDR1 is MNHEY, CDR2 SMNVEV (reference sequence). Between the trimmed V and J ends, which lost 8 bases and 0 bases, there was a span of 11 bases. As DNA, the CDR3 is TGTGCCAGCGGCGACATCTCCTCTGGAAACACCATATATTTT. This translates into CASGDISSGNTIYF.

This chain links TRBV27 with TRBJ1-5; perhaps TRBD1 as D (5 bases). The CDR3 length is 15 residues. CDR1 and CDR2 from the germline V gene are MNHEY and SMNVEV (reference sequence). The V gene lost 8 bases and the J gene lost 7 bases, with 21 bases spanning the gap. The CDR3 here is CASASRRGSWQPQHF. CDR3 sequence (DNA): TGTGCCAGCGCCTCCCGGCGGGGGTCATGGCAGCCCCAGCATTTT.

This chain joins TRBV18 and TRBJ1-2; TRBD1 agrees at 7 bases. This CDR3 comprises 15 residues. With 3 bases clipped from V and 4 bases from J, the junction kept 8 bases outside the gene matches. Looked up from germline, CDR1 is KGHSH and CDR2 is LQKENI. CDR3 residues: CASSPGTDPSYGYTF. The CDR3 coding sequence is TGTGCCAGCTCACCTGGGACAGATCCCAGCTATGGCTACACCTTC. Full variable domain (remainder filled in from reference TRBV18 and TRBJ1-2): NAGVMQNPRHLVRRRGQEARLRCSPMKGHSHVYWYRQLPEEGLKFMVYLQKENIIDESGMPKERFSAEFPKEGPSILRIQQVVRGDSAAYFCASSPGTDPSYGYTFGSGTRLTVV.

The chain links TRBV6-1 to TRBJ2-7; 8 bases align to TRBD2. CDR1 and CDR2 (germline): MNHNS, SASEGT. The CDR3 is 16 residues long. With V trimmed by 2 bases and J by 5 bases, 11 bases remained unmatched. CDR3 amino acids: CASSEPRTSGGHEQYF. The CDR3 DNA is TGTGCCAGCAGTGAACCCAGAACATCGGGGGGGCACGAGCAGTACTTC.